This T cell receptor (beta chain) is from a study of cytomegalovirus exposure and HLA in healthy donors. On the study more broadly: Counted in an early data release were about 85 million unique TCRs from HLA-typed donors.

From germline, CDR1 is MNHEY and CDR2 SVGAGI. Trimming at V came to 6 bases and at J to 6 bases, leaving 10 bases not matched to a gene. The CDR3 covers 15 residues. The PCR had 60 Vbeta and 13 Jbeta primers. The table came from immunoSEQ multiplex PCR; TCRdb's copy has only in-frame clones and leaves some out. The sample includes around 170,000 clones, around 72% of them seen just once. The sample was PBMCs. This receptor was identified in a woman aged 45-65 years in good health and CMV-seropositive. The rearrangement joins TRBV6-5 to TRBJ2-1; 8 bases align to TRBD2. The CDR3 protein is CASSTGLVGVNEQFF. Written as DNA, the CDR3 is TGTGCCAGCAGCACGGGACTAGTAGGCGTCAATGAGCAGTTCTTC.